This TCR beta chain stems from a study of blood T cells in healthy people across ages. With a J-beta primer mix and a sample-barcoded 5' primer, a second PCR ran about 6 to 11 cycles. One entry per CDR3 protein results from TCRdb running MiXCR on the 5' RACE reads. The sample holds 1,300,000 or so distinct CDR3 sequences; almost 60% are singletons and the top ten take 6.5% to 8.5%. This clonotype occurred once. Its matching antigen is unknown. Germline CDR1 and CDR2: SGHAT and FQNNGV. The CDR3 spans 15 residues. The V end was cut by 2 bases, the J end by 4 bases, with 14 bases between. Whole-study findings and limits: With donor CMV status unknown, expanded clonotype changes were possibly confounded.

The receptor's source is a man younger than 30 in good health. The sequenced material came from blood. V usage is TRBV11-2 and J usage is TRBJ1-1; D not certain. In nucleotides, the CDR3 is TGTGCCAGCAGCTTAAGGCGGGCGGCGGGCACTGAAGCTTTCTTT. This sequence encodes CASSLRRAAGTEAFF.